The 27 T cell receptor beta chains presented below share a single source sample, sequenced in a study of blood T cell repertoires in COVID-19. Sequencing was performed with immunoSEQ multiplex PCR; in TCRdb, only in-frame clones are kept and a portion is missing. Among under 150,000 clones listed, over 70% were seen once. Sequenced: peripheral blood. These receptors were obtained from a man aged 45-65 years with active or convalescent COVID-19.

The chain is built from TRBV7-2 and TRBJ1-1; no clear D. This CDR3 has 13 amino acids. Trimming stripped 8 bases from V and 7 bases from J, with 17 bases between. The germline CDR1 and CDR2 sequences are SGHTA and FQGNSA. In DNA form, the CDR3 reads TGTGCCAGCCGATACACCGCAGTCAATGAAGCTTTCTTT. Protein product: CASRYTAVNEAFF.

CDR3 nucleotides: TGTGCCAGCAGCGTAGATCTAGGGGCGGGAGCTAATGAAAAACTGTTTTTT. Translating gives CASSVDLGAGANEKLFF. The gene calls are TRBV9 and TRBJ1-4; perhaps TRBD1 as D (5 bases). The CDR3 runs 17 residues. V lost 0 bases to trimming and J lost 3 bases, with 15 bases between them. Germline V gives CDR1 SGDLS, CDR2 YYNGEE.

A single count supports this clone. The CDR3 here is CASSQGTSEPYRSYNEQFF. In DNA form, the CDR3 reads TGTGCCAGCAGCCAAGGGACTAGCGAGCCGTACCGCTCCTACAATGAGCAGTTCTTC. The J gene is TRBJ2-1, the V gene TRBV14; 9 bases align to TRBD2. Germline CDR1 is SGHDN and CDR2 is FVKESK. The J segment lost 0 bases and the V segment lost 1 base, leaving 10 bases of the junction unmatched. The CDR3 is 19 residues long. The variable domain in full, completed from reference TRBV14 and TRBJ2-1, reads EAGVTQFPSHSVIEKGQTVTLRCDPISGHDNLYWYRRVMGKEIKFLLHFVKESKQDESGMPNNRFLAERTGGTYSTLKVQPAELEDSGVYFCASSQGTSEPYRSYNEQFFGPGTRLTVL.

The genes are TRBV10-1 and TRBJ2-3; 11 nucleotides match TRBD2. Germline trimming cut 0 bases from V and 2 bases from J; bases unmatched to any gene: 1. CDR3 length: 16 amino acids. Germline V gene data show CDR1 as WNHNN and CDR2 as SYGVQD (reference sequence). The CDR3 coding sequence is TGCGCCAGCAGTGAGTCGGGACTAGCGGACACAGATACGCAGTATTTT. Its protein is CASSESGLADTDTQYF.

The chain uses TRBV6-5 and TRBJ2-7; 7 bases match TRBD2. The V and J ends lost 5 bases and 3 bases, in that order; junction bases with no gene match: 7. This CDR3 has 14 residues. The germline CDR1 and CDR2 sequences are MNHEY and SVGAGI. CDR3 in amino acids: CASSKGGEGYEQYF. CDR3 sequence (DNA): TGTGCCAGCAGTAAGGGAGGGGAGGGCTACGAGCAGTACTTC.

This clone was detected a few times. CDR3 nucleotides: TGTGCCAGCAGCCGTACACCGGGACTAGCAGATACGCAGTATTTT. It codes for CASSRTPGLADTQYF. The chain links TRBV7-9 to TRBJ2-3; TRBD2 matches at 8 bases. This CDR3 comprises 15 residues. CDR1 is SEHNR, CDR2 FQNEAQ, per germline (reference sequence). The junction had 8 bases not matched to a gene; V was cut back by 5 bases and J by 4 bases.

The chain employs TRBV5-1 and TRBJ2-1; 8 bases are shared with TRBD2. Germline CDR1 is SGHRS and CDR2 is YFSETQ. The V gene end was trimmed by 0 bases and the J gene end by 6 bases; junction bases not matched to a gene: 11. This CDR3 has 17 amino acids. The CDR3 bases are TGCGCCAGCAGCTTGGGCCCCCTAGCGGGTGGGCTCAATGAGCAGTTCTTC. Amino acid sequence: CASSLGPLAGGLNEQFF.

The chain combines TRBV3-1 (or the pseudogene TRBV3-2) with TRBJ1-5, with D maybe TRBD1 (5 bases). CDR1 and CDR2 (germline): LGHDT, YNNKEL (reference sequence). CDR3 length: 15 amino acids. Trimming shortened V by 0 bases and J by 7 bases, and 13 bases separated the two germline ends. The CDR3 DNA is TGTGCCAGCAGCCAAGATAGTACAGGCGCCCAGCCCCAGCATTTT. It specifies CASSQDSTGAQPQHF.

The V and J genes are TRBV5-1 and TRBJ1-2; TRBD1 matches at 9 bases. V lost 3 bases and J lost 3; bases outside the gene matches: 3. This CDR3 has 14 amino acids. The germline V gene encodes CDR1 SGHRS and CDR2 YFSETQ. As DNA, the CDR3 is TGCGCCAGCAGCTCGGGACAGGGTTACTATGGCTACACCTTC. This translates into CASSSGQGYYGYTF.

J is TRBJ2-2 and V is TRBV5-4, with TRBD2 identical over 8 bases. Germline V gene lookup returns CDR1 SGHNT and CDR2 YYREEE (reference sequence). The trim removed 5 bases at V and 0 bases at J, leaving 12 bases unmatched. This CDR3 is built from 18 residues. The CDR3 spells CASRLRGFSGTNTGELFF. The CDR3 coding sequence is TGTGCCAGCAGACTGAGGGGTTTTAGCGGGACGAACACCGGGGAGCTGTTTTTT.

The chain's CDR3 is CASSVRSDGNSPLHF. The CDR3 DNA follows: TGTGCCAGTAGTGTCCGCAGCGACGGGAATTCACCCCTCCACTTT. The rearrangement links TRBV19 to TRBJ1-6; D uncertain. Germline V lookup: CDR1 LNHDA, CDR2 SQIVND (reference sequence). V dropped 5 bases and J dropped 7 bases, with 15 bases sitting between them. There are 15 residues in the CDR3. Complete variable domain (other parts from reference TRBV19 and TRBJ1-6): DGGITQSPKYLFRKEGQNVTLSCEQNLNHDAMYWYRQDPGQGLRLIYYSQIVNDFQKGDIAEGYSVSREKKESFPLTVTSAQKNPTAFYLCASSVRSDGNSPLHFGNGTRLTVT.

The rearrangement links TRBV19 to TRBJ1-4, with 10 bases fitting TRBD1. Trimming cost V 4 bases and J 8 bases; bases outside gene matches: 4. CDR1 and CDR2 (germline): LNHDA, SQIVND (reference sequence). This CDR3 is 14 amino acids long. The CDR3 loop is CASSTGTGEEKLFF. CDR3 DNA sequence: TGTGCCAGTAGTACCGGGACAGGGGAGGAAAAACTGTTTTTT.

This clone was detected once. The rearrangement joins TRBV6-4 to TRBJ1-3; 7 bases map to TRBD1. The CDR3 runs 21 residues. Germline values: CDR1 MRHNA, CDR2 SNTAGT. The V segment lost 2 bases and the J segment 2 bases; nucleotides outside the gene matches: 21. This chain's CDR3 is CASSDLAAAVKDRLPGNTIYF. The DNA for the CDR3 is TGTGCCAGCAGTGACCTCGCAGCGGCGGTGAAGGACAGGCTACCTGGAAACACCATATATTTT.

This clone was found once. The rearrangement uses TRBV30 and TRBJ1-5; 7 bases map to TRBD1. J was trimmed by 6 bases and V by 4 bases; bases with no gene match: 9. The CDR3 is made up of 14 amino acids. From germline, CDR1 is GTSNPN and CDR2 SVGIG (reference sequence). This CDR3 is CAWTSDRPSQPQHF. CDR3 bases: TGTGCCTGGACCTCGGACAGGCCCAGTCAGCCCCAGCATTTT.

In this sample, this clone turned up once. CDR3 sequence: CASRVETENTEAFF. Here the CDR3 DNA reads TGTGCCAGCAGGGTAGAGACAGAGAACACTGAAGCTTTCTTT. This chain connects TRBV6-5 to TRBJ1-1; maybe TRBD1 (5 bases). This CDR3 spans 14 amino acids. V was shortened by 6 bases and J by 1 base, with 12 bases between the two germline ends. CDR1 MNHEY and CDR2 SVGAGI come from the germline V gene.

V gene TRBV11-2 combines with J gene TRBJ2-3; the match to TRBD2 covers 11 bases. Germline CDR1 and CDR2: SGHAT and FQNNGV. Trimming cost V 0 bases and J 7 bases; bases outside gene matches: 3. The CDR3 runs to 15 residues. CDR3 sequence reads: CASSLEGLAANTQYF. The CDR3 coding sequence is TGTGCCAGCAGCTTAGAGGGACTAGCGGCAAATACGCAGTATTTT.

The V and J genes are TRBV4-1 and TRBJ2-1; 9 bases align to TRBD1. V dropped 3 bases and J dropped 4; count of bases not matched to a gene: 7. Germline V gene lookup returns CDR1 MGHRA and CDR2 YSYEKL. The CDR3 has 16 amino acids. CDR3 coding DNA: TGCGCCAGCAGCCACGGAGGGACAGGGTTATACAATGAGCAGTTCTTC. Its protein product is CASSHGGTGLYNEQFF.

This clone was observed a few times. The V gene is TRBV30, the J gene TRBJ2-7, with D maybe TRBD1 (5 bases). The CDR3 is 11 amino acids. CDR1 is GTSNPN, CDR2 SVGIG, per germline (reference sequence). V dropped 2 bases and J dropped 6 bases, with 8 bases sitting between them. The CDR3 DNA reads TGTGCCTGGAGTCAAGACAGCGAGCAGTACTTC. It specifies CAWSQDSEQYF.

On this clone: Distinct nucleotide sequences in the sample also encode this CDR3. V usage is TRBV4-1 and J usage is TRBJ1-5; possible D gene TRBD1, 6 bases. The CDR3 has 15 residues. The V end lost 4 bases, the J end lost 0 bases, and 10 bases lay between the germline ends. Germline V gene data show CDR1 as MGHRA and CDR2 as YSYEKL. For the CDR3, the DNA is TGCGCCAGCAGCCGGCGGGGGCATAGCAATCAGCCCCAGCATTTT. It specifies CASSRRGHSNQPQHF.

The CDR3 region is CASSGDRAHGYTF. The DNA of the CDR3 is TGTGCCAGCAGTGGCGACAGGGCTCATGGCTACACCTTC. The chain uses TRBV28 and TRBJ1-2; TRBD1 matches 7 bases. Trimming cost V 5 bases and J 6 bases; bases outside gene matches: 6. This CDR3 region has 13 residues. The V gene's germline CDR1 is MDHEN and CDR2 SYDVKM.

This clone was seen more than once but under ten times. The chain recombines TRBV27 with TRBJ2-1; TRBD2 matches at 12 bases. The length of the CDR3 is 16 residues. Germline CDR1 reads MNHEY; CDR2 reads SMNVEV (reference sequence). After removal of 3 bases from V and 9 bases from J, the junction contained 9 bases not matched to a gene. CDR3 in amino acids: CASSLGRTSGMGEQFF. CDR3 DNA sequence: TGTGCCAGCAGTTTGGGACGGACTAGCGGGATGGGTGAGCAGTTCTTC.

V usage is TRBV28 and J usage is TRBJ1-1, with 8 bases aligning to TRBD1. The CDR3 extends over 13 amino acids. Trimming removed 7 bases from V and 7 bases from J; junction bases left unmatched: 8. The V gene's germline CDR1 is MDHEN and CDR2 SYDVKM. As DNA, the CDR3 is TGTGCCAGCACCCCCGGGACAGGAGTTGAAGCTTTCTTT. Its translation: CASTPGTGVEAFF.

Here the CDR3 reads CASSQSAVPNYGYTF. CDR3 nucleotides: TGTGCCAGCTCCCAATCCGCGGTCCCTAACTATGGCTACACCTTC. This chain links TRBV18 with TRBJ1-2; D call uncertain. Trimming stripped 6 bases from V and 0 bases from J, with 14 bases between. Germline assignment: CDR1 KGHSH and CDR2 LQKENI. The CDR3 spans 15 residues.

The sample holds a few counts of this clone. The chain links TRBV15 to TRBJ2-5; 7 bases match TRBD2. Germline CDR1 and CDR2: LNHNV and YYDKDF (reference sequence). The J segment lost 6 bases and the V segment lost 2 bases, leaving 6 bases of the junction unmatched. The CDR3 runs 14 residues. The CDR3 protein is CATSRSRREKTQYF. The DNA of the CDR3 is TGTGCCACCAGCAGATCTCGGCGGGAGAAGACCCAGTACTTC.

In this sample, this clone turned up once. The chain combines TRBV10-3 with TRBJ2-7, with D possibly matching TRBD1 (6 bases). Germline lookup yields CDR1 ENHRY and CDR2 SYGVKD. The CDR3 length is 16 residues. V lost 6 bases, J lost 4 bases, and 22 bases lay in between. CDR3 loop: CAIRPSGHRAPYEQYF. For the CDR3, the DNA is TGTGCCATCAGGCCTTCGGGACACAGGGCCCCATACGAGCAGTACTTC.

The chain carries TRBV30 and TRBJ1-6, with a weak D call TRBD1 (6 bases). This CDR3 region has 17 residues. Trimming pared 6 bases from V and 0 bases from J, leaving 18 bases between. Germline CDR1 reads GTSNPN; CDR2 reads SVGIG (reference sequence). The CDR3 is CACGGGTGSSYNSPLHF. CDR3 coding DNA: TGTGCCTGCGGGGGGGGCACCGGCAGCTCCTATAATTCACCCCTCCACTTT.

This chain connects TRBV20-1 to TRBJ2-5; no clear D gene. This CDR3 spans 11 amino acids. The germline V and J ends were trimmed by 3 bases and 4 bases, with 6 bases remaining between them. The germline CDR1 and CDR2 sequences are DFQATT and SNEGSKA (reference sequence). This chain's CDR3 is CSARSLETQYF. For the CDR3, the DNA is TGCAGTGCTAGGAGCCTAGAGACCCAGTACTTC.